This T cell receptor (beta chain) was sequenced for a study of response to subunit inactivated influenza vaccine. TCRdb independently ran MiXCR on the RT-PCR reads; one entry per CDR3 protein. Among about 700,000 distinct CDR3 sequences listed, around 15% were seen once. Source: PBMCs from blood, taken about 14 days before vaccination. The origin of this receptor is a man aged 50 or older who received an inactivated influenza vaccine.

The CDR3 region has the DNA TGTGCCAGCAGCTTCTGGGACGGTTACAATGAGCAGTTCTTC. This codes for CASSFWDGYNEQFF. This chain uses TRBV7-2 with TRBJ2-1; D is perhaps TRBD1 or TRBD2 (5 bases each). Germline CDR1 is SGHTA and CDR2 is FQGNSA. The CDR3 sequence is 14 residues long. With 3 bases removed from V and 4 bases from J, the gap between germline ends came to 10 bases.